The clone carrying this T cell receptor beta chain was seen ten or more times. The antigen is not known. J gave up 0 bases and V 6 bases, and 11 bases lay outside the gene matches. The CDR3 contains 18 residues. The data are from a study of T cell repertoires in cytomegalovirus infection. The study's findings and limits: Cumulative public TCR beta family frequency identified CMV carriers with the relevant HLA.

Each CDR3 protein gets one entry after TCRdb re-called the reads with MiXCR. There are about 280,000 distinct CDR3 sequences in the sample; 20% to 25% occur only once, and approximately 19% lies in the top ten. This specimen was cultured PBMCs, taken from culture after CMV antigen stimulation. The clonotype originates from a human donor in good health (CMV status not recorded). Some clones in this sample may be carry-over from other donors' samples. This chain connects TRBV12-3 or TRBV12-4 to TRBJ2-2; TRBD2 matches 9 bases. CDR3 sequence reads: CASSQTPWTSANTGELFF. The DNA of the CDR3 is TGTGCCAGCAGCCAAACACCCTGGACTAGCGCGAACACCGGGGAGCTGTTTTTT.